One and the same sample provided the 21 T cell receptor beta chains below, sequenced in a study of CD8+CD57+ T cells in acquired aplastic anemia. Both TCR beta VDJ combination and CDR3 sequence profiling were carried out. Genomic DNA was the template for this profiling. Each CDR3 protein gets one entry after TCRdb re-called the reads with MiXCR. Seen here are 89,000 or so distinct CDR3 sequences, around two thirds observed once, and the top ten hold over 55%. Patients selected for sequencing had displayed CD8+CD57+ cell expansion by flow cytometry. Sample: sorted CD4+, CD8+, or CD8+CD57+ T cells (not recorded which) from PBMCs. Source of these receptors: a human donor with aplastic anemia.

This chain joins TRBV29-1 and TRBJ2-3; D not resolved. V gave up 1 base and J gave up 1 base, with 6 bases separating them. This CDR3 is built from 13 residues. Germline V gene data show CDR1 as SQVTM and CDR2 as ANQGSEA. The CDR3 nucleotides are TGCAGCGTTGAAGGAGGTGGCACAGATACGCAGTATTTT. Its protein product is CSVEGGGTDTQYF.

Only a few counts were recorded for this clonotype. V and J are TRBV20-1 and TRBJ2-3; 9 bases are a match to TRBD1. Germline V gene sequence: CDR1 DFQATT, CDR2 SNEGSKA (reference sequence). Losses at the gene ends were 0 bases for V and 1 base for J; bases not matched to a gene: 5. The length of the CDR3 is 16 residues. The DNA of the CDR3 is TGCAGTGCTAGAGATCCGGGACAGGGAGGCACAGATACGCAGTATTTT. Its translation: CSARDPGQGGTDTQYF.

The chain has TRBV4-3 and TRBJ1-2; possible D gene TRBD1, 6 bases. The CDR3 length is 13 residues. V lost 4 bases and J lost 4, with 10 bases in between. Per the germline V gene, CDR1 is LGHNA and CDR2 is YSLEER. The CDR3 region has the DNA TGCGCCAGCAGCCCATCGGGGGCCTATGGCTACACCTTC. Encoded protein: CASSPSGAYGYTF.

CDR3 amino acids: CASSVTVVANYGYTF. The CDR3 region has the DNA TGTGCCAGCAGCGTGACAGTGGTAGCTAACTATGGCTACACCTTC. The rearrangement joins TRBV7-2 to TRBJ1-2, with D maybe TRBD1 (5 bases). Trimming removed 5 bases from V and 0 bases from J, with 13 bases in between. Germline V gene data show CDR1 as SGHTA and CDR2 as FQGNSA. CDR3 length equals 15 residues.

This chain uses TRBV20-1 with TRBJ1-6; D possibly corresponds to TRBD1 (5 bases). V was cut by 0 bases and J by 3 bases, with 18 bases left in between. Germline V CDR1 and CDR2: DFQATT, SNEGSKA (reference sequence). The CDR3 spans 18 residues. This CDR3 is CSAREITGPNLYNSPLHF. CDR3 nucleotide sequence: TGCAGTGCTAGAGAAATAACAGGTCCGAACCTCTATAATTCACCCCTCCACTTT.

About this clonotype itself: Compared with germline, one end of the junction differs, possibly owing to a read error. The chain uses TRBV24-1 and TRBJ2-7; no clear D. Germline lookup yields CDR1 KGHDR and CDR2 SFDVKD. The CDR3 has 10 residues. The CDR3 sequence: CATSASEQYF. The CDR3 nucleotides are TGTGCCACGAGTGCCTCAGAGCAGTACTTC.

This chain connects TRBV7-9 to TRBJ2-1; 9 nucleotides match TRBD2. With 3 bases clipped from V and 9 bases from J, the junction kept 3 bases outside the gene matches. The CDR3 totals 13 residues. Germline assignment: CDR1 SEHNR and CDR2 FQNEAQ (reference sequence). The CDR3 reads CASSFSGSSEQFF. The CDR3 region has the DNA TGTGCCAGCAGCTTTAGCGGGAGCTCTGAGCAGTTCTTC.

V and J are TRBV20-1 and TRBJ2-1, with 10 nucleotides matching TRBD2. Germline CDR1 and CDR2: DFQATT and SNEGSKA (reference sequence). Trimming cost V 7 bases and J 1 base; bases outside gene matches: 16. The CDR3 spans 18 residues. CDR3 sequence (DNA): TGCAGTGTCAAAGAGGGCCTAGCGGGAGCCATTTCCTACAATGAGCAGTTCTTC. Its translation: CSVKEGLAGAISYNEQFF.

The CDR3 region is CASSPGTWDEQYF. Here the CDR3 DNA reads TGTGCCAGCAGCCCTGGGACTTGGGACGAGCAGTACTTC. The chain recombines TRBV7-6 with TRBJ2-7; the D gene is possibly TRBD2 (6 bases). CDR3 length: 13 amino acids. V lost 5 bases and J lost 5, with 13 bases in between. CDR1 and CDR2 (germline): SGHVS, FNYEAQ.

In this sample, this clonotype turned up many times. J is TRBJ2-7 and V is TRBV29-1, with 9 bases that match TRBD1. The germline gives CDR1 SQVTM, CDR2 ANQGSEA. The V segment lost 1 base and the J segment 1 base; nucleotides outside the gene matches: 5. This CDR3 has 15 amino acids. CDR3 coding DNA: TGCAGCGTTGAAGGGTCCGGACAGGGGTCCTACGAGCAGTACTTC. Translating it yields CSVEGSGQGSYEQYF.

The V call is TRBV7-2, the J call TRBJ2-7; 8 positions agree with TRBD2. The CDR3 has 14 amino acids. The germline gives CDR1 SGHTA, CDR2 FQGNSA. Unmatched junction bases numbered 4, after V lost 4 bases and J lost 2 bases. CDR3 residues: CASSSGTRTYEQYF. For the CDR3, the DNA is TGTGCCAGCAGCTCCGGGACTAGAACCTACGAGCAGTACTTC.

The chain links TRBV20-1 to TRBJ2-3; 8 bases line up with TRBD2. CDR3 length equals 19 residues. V shed 6 bases and J 1 base; nucleotides not matched to a gene: 21. Germline V lookup: CDR1 DFQATT, CDR2 SNEGSKA (reference sequence). Here the CDR3 reads CSARDVPVSGTRGTDTQYF. The CDR3 DNA follows: TGCAGTGCCAGGGATGTCCCCGTTAGCGGGACGCGGGGCACAGATACGCAGTATTTT.

The V gene is TRBV19, the J gene TRBJ2-5; 9 bases fit TRBD1. The CDR3 is 14 residues long. V was pared by 7 bases and J by 5 bases, with 8 bases of the junction left unmatched. Germline loops: CDR1 LNHDA, CDR2 SQIVND (reference sequence). CDR3 residues: CASNTGGELETQYF. Written as DNA, the CDR3 is TGTGCCAGTAATACAGGGGGCGAATTGGAGACCCAGTACTTC.

The table lists this clonotype with a few counts. This chain joins TRBV29-1 and TRBJ1-1; D unclear. The germline V gene has CDR1 SQVTM and CDR2 ANQGSEA. The CDR3 has 10 residues. Trimming took 6 bases from V and 6 from J, leaving 8 bases between them. This CDR3 is CSVMTAEAFF. Written as DNA, the CDR3 is TGCAGCGTCATGACCGCTGAAGCTTTCTTT.

The chain couples TRBV19 to TRBJ2-7; no firm D call. CDR1 and CDR2 from the germline V gene are LNHDA and SQIVND (reference sequence). The CDR3 extends over 14 amino acids. The germline V and J ends were trimmed by 0 bases and 4 bases, with 10 bases remaining between them. For the CDR3, the DNA is TGTGCCAGTAGTATAGACGGGTTCGGGTACGAGCAGTACTTC. This encodes CASSIDGFGYEQYF. The complete variable domain, with remaining parts taken from reference TRBV19 and TRBJ2-7, reads DGGITQSPKYLFRKEGQNVTLSCEQNLNHDAMYWYRQDPGQGLRLIYYSQIVNDFQKGDIAEGYSVSREKKESFPLTVTSAQKNPTAFYLCASSIDGFGYEQYFGPGTRLTVT.

With respect to this clonotype: One end of the junction is discordant with germline, which a read error may explain. CDR3 loop: CATSQADTQCF. The CDR3 region has the DNA TGTGCCACCAGTCAAGCAGATACGCAGTGTTTT. The chain uses TRBV24-1 and TRBJ2-3; D not resolved. In germline, CDR1 is KGHDR, CDR2 SFDVKD. This CDR3 region has 11 residues.

This sequence joins TRBV10-3 and TRBJ1-2; 7 nucleotides agree with TRBD1. Germline loops: CDR1 ENHRY, CDR2 SYGVKD. The CDR3 is made up of 13 amino acids. After removal of 6 bases from V and 3 bases from J, the junction contained 4 bases not matched to a gene. The DNA of the CDR3 is TGTGCCATCAGCTACAGGGGAGACTATGGCTACACCTTC. It codes for CAISYRGDYGYTF.

This chain connects TRBV29-1 to TRBJ2-7; 8 bases line up with TRBD2. Trimming cost V 4 bases and J 6 bases; bases outside gene matches: 8. CDR1 and CDR2 (germline): SQVTM, ANQGSEA. CDR3 length equals 13 residues. CDR3 sequence reads: CSVAPGRGGEQYF. In DNA, the CDR3 is TGCAGCGTTGCCCCGGGCCGGGGGGGCGAGCAGTACTTC.

This rearrangement joins TRBV7-2 to TRBJ1-2, with a tentative D call TRBD1 (5 bases). From germline, CDR1 is SGHTA and CDR2 FQGNSA. V was shortened by 7 bases and J by 7 bases, with 22 bases between the two germline ends. The CDR3 extends over 15 amino acids. Written as DNA, the CDR3 is TGTGCCAGCACCCTTCCATCGGGGCGAACGGGTGGCTACACCTTC. This encodes CASTLPSGRTGGYTF.

CDR3 DNA sequence: TGTGCCAGCAGCACCCACAGGTTTAAAAGCACTGAAGCTTTCTTT. Its protein is CASSTHRFKSTEAFF. The rearrangement links TRBV5-6 to TRBJ1-1, with D perhaps matching TRBD1 (5 bases). V was pared by 4 bases and J by 4 bases, with 17 bases between. The CDR3 spans 15 residues. Germline V gene sequence: CDR1 SGHDT, CDR2 YYEEEE.

The chain uses TRBV7-8 and TRBJ2-5, with 7 bases that match TRBD1. The CDR3 is 15 residues long. CDR1 is SGHVS and CDR2 is FQNEAQ in the germline V gene. V was clipped by 5 bases and J by 2 bases; unmatched bases: 8. CDR3 loop: CASSPPDRLQETQYF. The CDR3, as DNA: TGTGCCAGCAGCCCACCGGACAGGCTACAAGAGACCCAGTACTTC.